The 8 T cell receptor beta chains reported below all come from one sample, sequenced in a study of T-cell memory formation after mild COVID-19. TCRdb used MiXCR to reprocess the 5' RACE reads, holding one entry per CDR3 protein. The repertoire consists of over 25,000 distinct CDR3 sequences, with over 20% occurring once and the leading ten covering approximately 1.4%. What was sequenced was PBMCs or a T cell subset sorted from them (not recorded which). The receptors come from an adult who had mild COVID-19 (a few samples of this study predate the infection). Cell type and time point are not known.

This clonotype was counted many times. This chain connects TRBV5-1 to TRBJ2-1; 13 bases agree with TRBD2. Losses at the gene ends were 2 bases for V and 7 bases for J; bases not matched to a gene: 3. The CDR3 is 15 residues long. Looked up from germline, CDR1 is SGHRS and CDR2 is YFSETQ. The CDR3 DNA sequence: TGCGCCAGCAGCTTCACTAGCGGGGGGGGAAATGAGCAGTTCTTC. It encodes CASSFTSGGGNEQFF.

V and J are TRBV9 and TRBJ2-7; 7 nucleotides align to TRBD1. The V gene end was trimmed by 4 bases and the J gene end by 3 bases; junction bases not matched to a gene: 10. The CDR3 sequence is 15 residues long. Germline CDR1 SGDLS, CDR2 YYNGEE. As DNA, the CDR3 is TGTGCCAGCAGCCTGACAGGGAACCCCCTCTACGAGCAGTACTTC. Translating it yields CASSLTGNPLYEQYF.

This clonotype has at least ten counts. The chain has TRBV12-3 or TRBV12-4 and TRBJ2-5, with 12 nucleotides matching TRBD2. CDR3 size: 16 residues. V lost 1 base to trimming and J lost 2 bases; unmatched junction nucleotides: 2. The CDR3: CASSLGLAGEQETQYF. The CDR3 DNA is TGTGCCAGCAGTTTAGGACTAGCGGGGGAACAAGAGACCCAGTACTTC.

The CDR3: CSARDRLATYEQYF. CDR3 DNA: TGCAGTGCTAGAGATCGACTAGCGACCTACGAGCAGTACTTC. V is TRBV20-1 and J is TRBJ2-7; TRBD2 matches at 8 bases. J lost 2 bases, V lost 0 bases, and 3 bases had no gene match. This CDR3 has 14 residues. CDR1 is DFQATT, CDR2 SNEGSKA, per germline (reference sequence).

This clonotype was detected ten times or more. The chain carries TRBV2 and TRBJ2-3; 12 positions match TRBD1. J gave up 6 bases and V 1 base, and 5 bases lay outside the gene matches. CDR3 size: 16 residues. Germline assignment: CDR1 SNHLY and CDR2 FYNNEI. The DNA of the CDR3 is TGTGCCAGCAGTGAAGTGGGACAGGGGGCCGCGGATACGCAGTATTTT. Translated: CASSEVGQGAADTQYF. Variable domain in full (rest from reference TRBV2 and TRBJ2-3): EPEVTQTPSHQVTQMGQEVILRCVPISNHLYFYWYRQILGQKVEFLVSFYNNEISEKSEIFDDQFSVERPDGSNFTLKIRSTKLEDSAMYFCASSEVGQGAADTQYFGPGTRLTVL.

This clonotype was found a few times. The CDR3 sequence is CASSLRGGTNSPLHF. The CDR3 DNA reads TGTGCCAGCAGTTTACGTGGCGGAACTAATTCACCCCTCCACTTT. This chain joins TRBV28 and TRBJ1-6; D is undetermined. The CDR3 has 15 amino acids. CDR1 and CDR2 from the germline V gene are MDHEN and SYDVKM. The V gene lost 2 bases and the J gene lost 6 bases, with 11 bases spanning the gap. Together with reference TRBV28 and TRBJ1-6, the CDR3 gives the full variable domain: DVKVTQSSRYLVKRTGEKVFLECVQDMDHENMFWYRQDPGLGLRLIYFSYDVKMKEKGDIPEGYSVSREKKERFSLILESASTNQTSMYLCASSLRGGTNSPLHFGNGTRLTVT.

Worth noting for this clonotype: Mismatch with germline at one junction end may stem from a read error. This chain joins TRBV20-1 and TRBJ1-2; D is unclear. Per germline, CDR1 DFQATT and CDR2 SNEGSKA (reference sequence). The CDR3 is 13 amino acids. CDR3 protein: CSARDGYSYGYTF. The CDR3 DNA is TGCAGTGCCAGAGACGGATACAGCTATGGCTACACCTTC.

Of note for this clonotype: Being one base from a much bigger clone, this may be a read error. V gene TRBV7-2 combines with J gene TRBJ1-1; D is unclear. The germline V gene encodes CDR1 SGHTA and CDR2 FQGNSA. The CDR3 extends over 14 amino acids. With 3 bases removed from V and 0 bases from J, the gap between germline ends came to 8 bases. CDR3 in amino acids: CASSLYAVNTEAFF. For the CDR3, the DNA is TGTGCCAGCAGCTTGTATGCGGTGAACACTGAAGCTTTCTTT.